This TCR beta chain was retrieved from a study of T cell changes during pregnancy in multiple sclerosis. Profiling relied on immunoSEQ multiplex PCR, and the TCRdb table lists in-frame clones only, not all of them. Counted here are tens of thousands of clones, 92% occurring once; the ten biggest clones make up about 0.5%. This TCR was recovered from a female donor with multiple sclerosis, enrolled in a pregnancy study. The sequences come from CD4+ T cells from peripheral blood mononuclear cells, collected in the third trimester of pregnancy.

The CDR3 reads CASSQQGGETQYF. DNA of the CDR3: TGTGCCAGCAGCCAGCAGGGGGGAGAGACCCAGTACTTC. V gene TRBV7-9 combines with J gene TRBJ2-5; D possibly corresponds to TRBD1 (7 bases). The V end lost 5 bases, the J end lost 4 bases, and 11 bases lay between the germline ends. The CDR3 covers 13 residues. CDR1 SEHNR and CDR2 FQNEAQ come from the germline V gene (reference sequence).